This T cell receptor beta chain appears in the sequencing data of a study of T-cell reconstitution after alpha-beta-depleted transplantation in children. The CDR3 spans 14 residues. CDR1 and CDR2 (germline): SQVTM, ANQGSEA. V lost 4 bases and J lost 4; bases outside the gene matches: 4. This clonotype was seen many times. Unique molecular identifiers were used in preparing the TCRbeta library. Via MiXCR, TCRdb re-called the PCR reads, giving one row per CDR3 protein. The sample carries roughly 200,000 distinct CDR3 sequences, about 6.8% recorded once. The source was PBMCs from the stem cell graft donor, collected from the stem cell graft. The source is a human donor who donated a stem cell graft to a child with Wiskott-Aldrich syndrome. The V and J genes are TRBV29-1 and TRBJ2-2, with 9 bases identical to TRBD2. In nucleotides, the CDR3 is TGCAGCGTTGTTAGCGGGGGAAGCACCGGGGAGCTGTTTTTT. Residues: CSVVSGGSTGELFF.